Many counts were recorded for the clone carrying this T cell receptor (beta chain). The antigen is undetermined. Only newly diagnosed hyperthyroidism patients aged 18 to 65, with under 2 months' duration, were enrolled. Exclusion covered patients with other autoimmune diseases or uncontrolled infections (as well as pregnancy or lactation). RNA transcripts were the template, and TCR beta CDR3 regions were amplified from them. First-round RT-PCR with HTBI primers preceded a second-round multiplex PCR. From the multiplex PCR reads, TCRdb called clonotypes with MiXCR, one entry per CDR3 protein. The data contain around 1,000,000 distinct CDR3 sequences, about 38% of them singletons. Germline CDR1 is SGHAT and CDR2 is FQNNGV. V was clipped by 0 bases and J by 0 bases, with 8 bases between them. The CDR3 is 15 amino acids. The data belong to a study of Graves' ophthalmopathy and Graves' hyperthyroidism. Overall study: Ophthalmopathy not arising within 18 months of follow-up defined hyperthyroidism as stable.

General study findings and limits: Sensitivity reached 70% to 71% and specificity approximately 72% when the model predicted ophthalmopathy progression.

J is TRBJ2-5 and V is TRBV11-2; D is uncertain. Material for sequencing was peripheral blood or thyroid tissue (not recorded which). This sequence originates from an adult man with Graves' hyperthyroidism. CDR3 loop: CASSLDVGNQETQYF. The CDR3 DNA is TGTGCCAGCAGCTTAGACGTCGGAAACCAAGAGACCCAGTACTTC.